Below are 7 T cell receptor beta chains sequenced from a single sample in a study of T cells expressing NK-cell markers (TCRdb year 2020). Libraries came from 5' RACE. Sequencer: Illumina HiSeq 2000. The reads underwent TCRdb reprocessing, giving one record for each CDR3 protein sequence and no DNA. This sample's table has entries for about half a million distinct CDR3 sequences. The leading ten clones occupy more than 1.4% of the sample. The sample taken for sequencing was blood T cells: a sorted CD56 or NKG2C T cell subset, CD4+ or CD8+ T cells, or bulk PBMC T cells (not recorded which). Receptors were obtained from a woman aged 50 to 60 in good health. Donor details come from another sample of the same person, matched by shared clones.

The rearrangement links TRBV4-1 to TRBJ2-5. The CDR3 loop spans 15 amino acids. Germline-derived CDR1 and CDR2 are MGHRA and YSYEKL. The CDR3 spells CASSQDMGYQETQYF.

The V and J genes are TRBV12-3 or TRBV12-4 and TRBJ2-1; TCRdb calls TRBD1, which cannot be checked without DNA. This CDR3 is 13 amino acids long. CDR3 loop: CASRPDSGNEQFF.

V and J are TRBV25-1 and TRBJ2-2; TCRdb returns TRBD2, unconfirmable since there is no DNA. Per germline, CDR1 MGHDK and CDR2 SYGVNS. The CDR3 has 14 amino acids. CDR3 in amino acids: CASSLLALNGELFF.

The V gene is TRBV3-1, the J gene TRBJ2-2. This CDR3 has 14 amino acids. CDR1 LGHDT and CDR2 YNNKEL come from the germline V gene (reference sequence). The CDR3 reads CASSQVEGSGELFF.

J is TRBJ2-3 and V is TRBV6-6; the TCRdb call, TRBD2, lacks DNA for checking. Germline CDR1 and CDR2: MNHNY and SVGAGI (reference sequence). CDR3 length: 17 residues. The CDR3 loop reads CASSSGLAGVRTDTQYF.

J is TRBJ1-1 and V is TRBV5-4. This CDR3 contains 11 residues. The V gene's germline CDR1 is SGHNT and CDR2 YYREEE (reference sequence). CDR3 sequence reads: CAFIMNTEAFF.

The V and J genes are TRBV28 and TRBJ2-1; with no DNA, the TCRdb D assignment of TRBD2 cannot be verified. The CDR3 is 11 residues long. Germline loops: CDR1 MDHEN, CDR2 SYDVKM. The CDR3 sequence is CASRGGLTRIF.